Listed below are T cell receptor beta chains from one sample, sequenced in a study of shared clonotypes between healthy human individuals. Here immunoSEQ multiplex PCR was the method, and the copy in TCRdb shows in-frame clones only, minus some. Of about 1 million clones listed, about 80% are singletons. The sequencing sample was made of memory CD4+ T cells sorted from blood. The receptors originated from a man aged 18 to 29 in good health. Both conserved end residues are part of each CDR3. A D gene is named only where the DNA matches it firmly. Clone size is stated in some rows and not others, as once, few, many or a class when expanded.

j_call v_call d_call clone_size cdr3_nt cdr3_aa
TRBJ1-4 TRBV9 TRBD1 - TGTGCCAGCAGCGTCGGACAGGCTACGAATGAAAAACTGTTTTTT CASSVGQATNEKLFF
TRBJ2-3 TRBV29-1 TRBD1 - TGCAGCGGGGGGACAGACTTCGATACGCAGTATTTT CSGGTDFDTQYF
TRBJ2-7 TRBV2 - - TGTGCCAGCAGTGAAACGGTATCACCGACCTACGAGCAGTACTTC CASSETVSPTYEQYF
TRBJ2-7 TRBV14 TRBD2 - TGTGCCAGCAGCCAGATACTAGCGGGAGTGGCCGAGCAGTACTTC CASSQILAGVAEQYF
TRBJ1-6 TRBV19 - - TGTGCCAGTAGTCCCCAGCGTTGGGGGGGTGGTTCACCCCTCCACTTT CASSPQRWGGGSPLHF
TRBJ2-3 TRBV6-5 TRBD1 - TGTGCCAGCAGGCTGACAGGGGTTCGGGCAGATACGCAGTATTTT CASRLTGVRADTQYF
TRBJ1-2 TRBV19 - - TGTGCCAGTAGTACGAAAGGGGGGGCTAACTATGGCTACACCTTC CASSTKGGANYGYTF
TRBJ2-2 TRBV7-9 TRBD1 - TGTGCCAGCAGCTTAGGACAGGGGGCGGACACCGGGGAGCTGTTTTTT CASSLGQGADTGELFF
TRBJ2-1 TRBV30 TRBD2 - TGTGCCTGGAGGGGAGCGGGGGCATACAATGAGCAGTTCTTC CAWRGAGAYNEQFF
TRBJ2-3 TRBV28 - once TGTGCCAGCAGTTCGTCCGGGGCCTATACGCAGTATTTT CASSSSGAYTQYF
TRBJ1-2 TRBV25-1 TRBD1 - TGTGCCAGCAGTATCGGACAGGGGGGCGGCTACACCTTC CASSIGQGGGYTF
TRBJ2-3 TRBV11-2 TRBD1 - TGTGCCAGCAGCGAAGACAGGGGGATAACAGATACGCAGTATTTT CASSEDRGITDTQYF
TRBJ1-5 TRBV10-3 TRBD1 - TGTGCCATCAGTGAGGCCGGACAGGGTGGGGGAAGCAATCAGCCCCAGCATTTT CAISEAGQGGGSNQPQHF
TRBJ1-5 TRBV19 - few TGTGCCAGTAAGCTGACAGGAGATGGGGGGCCCCAGCATTTT CASKLTGDGGPQHF
TRBJ1-5 TRBV5-1 - - TGCGCCAGCAGCTTGGGTCAGGACGGGCAGCCCCAGCATTTT CASSLGQDGQPQHF
TRBJ1-1 TRBV10-2 - - TGCGCCACCGCGGTCCTTTCGGGTCTCACTGAAGCTTTCTTT CATAVLSGLTEAFF
TRBJ2-5 TRBV28 - once TGTGCCAGCAGTCCACCAGGGGGGCAAGAGACCCAGTACTTC CASSPPGGQETQYF
TRBJ1-6 TRBV5-1 TRBD1 - TGCGCCAGCAGTGAACAGGGGCGTGATTCACCCCTCCACTTT CASSEQGRDSPLHF
TRBJ2-3 TRBV5-6 TRBD1 few TGTGCCAGCAGCTCTCGGACAGGGGGCACAGATACGCAGTATTTT CASSSRTGGTDTQYF
TRBJ1-2 TRBV29-1 - - TGCAGCGTTGAGCTGTGGGCGGACAGCGGGGGTGGCTACACCTTC CSVELWADSGGGYTF
TRBJ1-5 TRBV19 - - TGTGCCAGTAGTACCGGAGTCAAGGGTACTCAGCCCCAGCATTTT CASSTGVKGTQPQHF
TRBJ2-7 TRBV30 - - TGTGCCTGGAGTGTGAATAGAATCTACGAGCAGTACTTC CAWSVNRIYEQYF